This TCR beta chain was identified in a study of blood T cell repertoires in COVID-19 (dated by TCRdb to 2020 to 2021). Regarding the study in general: The collaborator samples originated in the United States, Italy and Spain and spanned the acute and convalescent phases of COVID-19. The material from the prospective study consisted of cDNA or gDNA derived from T cells, B-cell-depleted T cells, or PBMCs. Subjects who had been exposed to COVID-19, were actively infected with it, or had recovered from it provided the deeply sampled blood TCRbeta repertoires that made up the dataset. The repertoires were made available in a free public database intended to serve as a resource for research on the immune response to SARS-CoV-2. The samples were drawn from two sources: the first 160 participants of the ongoing ImmuneRACE study, and 1,254 subjects contributed by 6 global collaborators. The sample metadata nearly always contained a de-identified subject ID, COVID-19 status, age in years and sex. Where available, HLA class I and class II types were taken from metadata supplied by the sample provider and were not determined by assay-based typing. Broader findings and caveats from the paper: Clinical and demographic metadata were provided uncurated, with the amount varying by source and participant.

Trimming removed 0 bases from V and 5 bases from J, leaving 6 bases between the germline ends. The germline V gene provides CDR1 SGHTS and CDR2 YDEGEE. The CDR3 has 12 amino acids, counting the end cysteine and phenylalanine. Only the CDR3 DNA is retained, 36 bases long and in frame from the first base. Note on this clone: This receptor's antigen is unknown. Base qualities are not provided; no much larger clone lies one nucleotide away.

Collaborating institutions collected whole blood in K2EDTA tubes following their own protocols. For TCRbeta analysis, collaborators shipped samples as frozen whole blood, isolated PBMCs, or DNA extracted from either of those sample types. TCRbeta CDR3 regions were amplified from genomic DNA by means of the immunoSEQ Assay, a bias-controlled multiplex PCR. The authors' pipeline ran thus. Nucleated cell counts per sample were estimated from amplification of reference gene primers within the assay. To quantify the absolute abundance of each unique TCRbeta CDR3 rearrangement, sequence reads were collapsed and filtered. For each sample, productive Simpson clonality was calculated as the square root of Simpson's diversity index over productive rearrangements. Sourced from immuneACCESS, this table was stored by TCRdb with only in-frame sequences that have V and J called. A share of the clones is absent; for the studies checked, an unresolved V gene accounts for under half, and the remainder has no known explanation. Clone size and the V and J calls come from that table; the DNA yielded D and trimming. The sample has over 150,000 clones on record, 77% of them singletons. Roughly 2.8% of the sample lies in the top ten.

This TCR came from a man in his sixties or seventies with acute or convalescent COVID-19. Sequencing was performed on peripheral blood. Recombination connected TRBV5-8 to TRBJ2-7; no confident D gene assignment can be made. The base sequence is TGTGCCAGCAGCTTGGGGCGGAACGAGCAGTACTTC. Translated, it gives CASSLGRNEQYF.